Included here is one T cell receptor (beta chain) sequence, with context. This clone was counted only a few times. Its specific antigen is unknown. Base qualities are not provided; no much larger clone lies one nucleotide away. Whole blood was collected in K2EDTA tubes by collaborating institutions according to the institutions' own protocols. For TCRbeta analysis, collaborators shipped samples in one of three forms: frozen whole blood, isolated PBMCs, or DNA extracted from either of those sample types. Per the germline V gene, MNHEY is the CDR1 and SVGAGI is the CDR2. V was cut back by 6 bases and J by 3 bases, leaving a gap of 5 bases between them. The CDR3 goes from the cysteine to the phenylalanine over 11 residues. Kept here is only the CDR3 DNA, which spans 33 bases and is read in frame from base 1. TCRbeta CDR3 regions were amplified from genomic DNA using the immunoSEQ Assay, a bias-controlled multiplex PCR. The paper's data handling went like this. Within the assay, amplification of reference gene primers was used to estimate how many nucleated cells each sample contained. Sequence reads were collapsed and filtered to measure the absolute abundance of every unique TCRbeta CDR3 rearrangement. For each sample, productive Simpson clonality was calculated as the square root of Simpson's diversity index across productive rearrangements. TCRdb holds this immuneACCESS table with in-frame rearrangements only. Some clones are missing; in checked studies, unresolved V genes explain under half, and the rest has no known cause. Clone size and the V and J calls come from that table; the DNA yielded D and trimming. For this sample the table gives about 98,000 clones, of which approximately 81% were detected only once. Jointly, the top ten make up 3.5% to 5% of the sample.

This entry is derived from a study of blood T cell repertoires in COVID-19 (TCRdb year 2020). Study-wide context: The collaborator samples originated in the United States, Italy and Spain and spanned the acute and convalescent phases of COVID-19. The material from the prospective study consisted of cDNA or gDNA derived from T cells, B-cell-depleted T cells, or PBMCs. Deeply sampled blood TCRbeta repertoires from subjects exposed to, actively infected with, or recovered from COVID-19 were included in the dataset. Sample metadata almost always included a de-identified subject ID, COVID-19 status, age in years and sex. The samples were drawn from the first 160 participants of the ongoing ImmuneRACE study and from more than 1,000 subjects provided by 6 global collaborators. Where HLA class I and class II types were available, the types were taken from metadata supplied by the sample provider, not from assay-based typing. The repertoires were released in a freely available public database meant as a resource for research on the immune response to SARS-CoV-2.

What the study reported, not specific to this receptor: The quantity of clinical and demographic metadata differed by source and by participant and was supplied without curation.

Sequences were obtained from peripheral blood. The chain was built from TRBV6-5 and TRBJ2-5; D gene: possibly TRBD2, on 5 matching bases. The receptor was isolated from a man between 60 and 75 years old with acute or convalescent COVID-19. CDR3 reads: CASRREETQYF. The sequenced DNA is TGTGCCAGCAGGAGGGAAGAGACCCAGTACTTC.